Given below is one TCR beta chain in context. The sample originates from a study of T-cell reconstitution after alpha-beta-depleted transplantation in children. Trimming shortened V by 1 base and J by 1 base, and 11 bases separated the two germline ends. Germline values: CDR1 SGHTA, CDR2 FQGNSA. This CDR3 spans 15 amino acids. Preparation of the TCRbeta library used unique molecular identifiers. One entry per CDR3 protein, called by TCRdb with MiXCR from the PCR reads. The sample includes about 900,000 distinct CDR3 sequences, roughly 29% of them seen just once. The specimen was PBMCs, mostly from graft donor cells, collected 360 days after TCRalphabeta/CD19-depleted stem cell transplant. The chain joins TRBV7-2 to TRBJ2-7; D is unclear. The sequence derives from a boy in the first two years of life who had a stem cell transplant for SCID, so the T cells may come from the graft donor. The DNA for the CDR3 is TGTGCCAGCAGCTTAGAGTTGGGGAAGTCCTACGAGCAGTACTTC. Translating gives CASSLELGKSYEQYF.